These 10 T cell receptor beta chains were sequenced from one sample in a study of T cells after yellow fever vaccination. TCRdb reprocessed the 5' RACE reads via MiXCR and lists one record per CDR3 protein. The sample has approximately 300,000 distinct CDR3 sequences; about 10% are singletons. Specimen: CD4+ T cells sorted from PBMCs, collected 45 days after the yellow fever booster vaccination. The receptors here all came from a man aged 18-30 years who received the YFV17D yellow fever vaccine.

This clonotype was detected a few times. The chain joins TRBV7-6 to TRBJ1-1; D possibly corresponds to TRBD1 (6 bases). V was cut by 1 base and J by 5 bases, with 14 bases left in between. Germline V gene data show CDR1 as SGHVS and CDR2 as FNYEAQ. This CDR3 comprises 15 residues. The CDR3 here is CASSLEGGLRTEAFF. The CDR3 nucleotides are TGTGCCAGCAGCTTAGAGGGGGGGCTGCGAACTGAAGCTTTCTTT.

This clonotype was recorded many times. J is TRBJ2-2 and V is TRBV6-5; no reliable D call. Germline CDR1 MNHEY, CDR2 SVGAGI. V lost 6 bases, J lost 6 bases, and 11 bases lay in between. CDR3 length: 13 residues. The CDR3 DNA is TGTGCCAGCAGGTCGGGTGGAGCCGGGGAGCTGTTTTTT. It specifies CASRSGGAGELFF.

This clonotype was found many times. J is TRBJ2-2 and V is TRBV28; D gene uncertain. Per germline, CDR1 MDHEN and CDR2 SYDVKM. V shed 6 bases and J shed 10 bases, with 15 bases lying between them. The CDR3 is 13 amino acids. The chain's CDR3 is CASSGIRNQELFF. The CDR3 DNA sequence: TGTGCCAGCAGCGGCATCCGGAACCAGGAGCTGTTTTTT.

This clonotype came up a few times. The chain is built from TRBV18 and TRBJ1-4; D ambiguous. CDR1 and CDR2 (germline): KGHSH, LQKENI. Trimming took off 8 bases at V and 10 bases at J, with 20 bases between the two ends. The CDR3 covers 14 residues. In DNA, the CDR3 is TGTGCCAGCACCCCCCCCGTCCCCCGGGGAAAACTGTTTTTT. This sequence encodes CASTPPVPRGKLFF.

Only a few counts were recorded for this clonotype. The J gene is TRBJ1-2, the V gene TRBV10-3, with D unclear. Germline CDR1 is ENHRY and CDR2 is SYGVKD. The CDR3 extends over 15 amino acids. The V end was cut by 6 bases, the J end by 1 base, with 15 bases between. CDR3 in DNA: TGTGCCATCAGGAGCGGCCAGGACCTTAACTATGGCTACACCTTC. Translated: CAIRSGQDLNYGYTF.

The CDR3 protein is CSAPRDMEEKLFF. The CDR3 coding sequence is TGCAGTGCTCCCCGGGACATGGAAGAAAAACTGTTTTTT. The chain links TRBV20-1 to TRBJ1-4, with D tentatively TRBD1 (6 bases). V was cut by 5 bases and J by 8 bases, with 15 bases left in between. The CDR3 is 13 residues long. Looked up from germline, CDR1 is DFQATT and CDR2 is SNEGSKA (reference sequence).

The chain joins TRBV20-1 to TRBJ1-1; 9 nucleotides align to TRBD1. Germline values: CDR1 DFQATT, CDR2 SNEGSKA (reference sequence). The CDR3 has 13 amino acids. J lost 3 bases, V lost 6 bases, and 5 bases had no gene match. DNA for the CDR3: TGCAGTGCCGGGGACAGGGTCGACACTGAAGCTTTCTTT. This codes for CSAGDRVDTEAFF.

The chain is built from TRBV3-1 and TRBJ2-2; tentative D call: TRBD2 (5 bases). With 3 bases removed from V and 5 bases from J, the gap between germline ends came to 10 bases. Germline V gene sequence: CDR1 LGHDT, CDR2 YNNKEL (reference sequence). CDR3 length: 14 residues. Here the CDR3 reads CASSHNEGTGELFF. The CDR3 DNA reads as TGTGCCAGCAGCCACAATGAGGGAACCGGGGAGCTGTTTTTT.

As regards this clonotype: This may arise from a read error, as a much more abundant clone is one base away. The chain couples TRBV7-9 to TRBJ2-7, with 9 nucleotides matching TRBD1. CDR1 SEHNR and CDR2 FQNEAQ come from the germline V gene (reference sequence). There are 13 residues in the CDR3. The CDR3 loop reads CASSGRDRDEQFV. CDR3 DNA sequence: TGTGCCAGCAGCGGCCGGGACAGGGACGAGCAGTTCGTC.

This clonotype was found a few times. The V gene is TRBV5-1, the J gene TRBJ2-1, with unresolved D. Germline lookup yields CDR1 SGHRS and CDR2 YFSETQ. Trimming took 2 bases from V and 6 from J, leaving 6 bases between them. CDR3 length equals 12 residues. CDR3 nucleotide sequence: TGCGCCAGCAGCTTTTCTTTCAATGAGCAGTTCTTC. It is translated as CASSFSFNEQFF.